Listed below are T cell receptor beta chains from one sample, sequenced in a study of shared clonotypes between healthy human individuals. TCRdb's table, derived via immunoSEQ multiplex PCR, lists solely in-frame clones and lacks some. The sample yields about 690,000 clones, 90% seen once. Sequenced: memory CD8+ T cells from PBMCs. The origin of the receptors is a man in his late teens or twenties in good health. Some clones in this sample may be carry-over from other donors' samples. The CDR3 runs from the conserved cysteine through the conserved F or W. Fields, in order: V gene, clone size, D gene, J gene, CDR3 DNA, CDR3 protein. D genes are given only for firm matches. Size tells how often a clone was seen (once, few, many) or the class of an expanded clone, and some rows leave it out.

TRBV4-1,NA,TRBD1,TRBJ2-7,TGCGCCAGCAGCCCCTACACGGACAGGCTCTACTACGAGCAGTACTTC,CASSPYTDRLYYEQYF
TRBV28,NA,NA,TRBJ1-5,TGTGCCAGCAGTTTTGCCACCCATCAGCCCCAGCATTTT,CASSFATHQPQHF
TRBV4-1,NA,TRBD1,TRBJ2-7,TGCGCCAGCAGCCAAGCCCGGACAGGGACCTACGAGCAGTACTTC,CASSQARTGTYEQYF
TRBV7-2,few,NA,TRBJ2-7,TGTGCCAGCAGATCAATCGGGACGGGTTCCATTTACGAGCAGTACTTC,CASRSIGTGSIYEQYF
TRBV5-4,NA,NA,TRBJ1-2,TGTGCCAGCAGCTTTGAGGACGTCCCCGGCGATGGCTACACCTTC,CASSFEDVPGDGYTF
TRBV7-9,NA,TRBD2,TRBJ2-3,TGTGCCAGCAGCTTAGGAGGGGAGGGACTAGCCCCAGATACGCAGTATTTT,CASSLGGEGLAPDTQYF
TRBV7-9,NA,NA,TRBJ2-7,TGTGCCAGCAGCTTACAGGGAATCGAGCAGTACTTC,CASSLQGIEQYF
TRBV27,NA,TRBD1,TRBJ2-7,TGTGCCAGCAGGACGACAGGGGGCGGCTCCTACGAGCAGTACTTC,CASRTTGGGSYEQYF
TRBV6-1,NA,NA,TRBJ2-6,TGTGCCAGCAGTGAAGGGGGGCGGTGGGCTGGGGCCAACGTCCTGACTTTC,CASSEGGRWAGANVLTF
TRBV6-4,NA,NA,TRBJ1-1,TGTGCCAGCAGCGGGGGAACTGAAGCTTTCTTT,CASSGGTEAFF
TRBV28,NA,NA,TRBJ1-5,TGTGCCAGCAGTCTGCCGAAGGAGGCACTAGGCAATCAGCCCCAGCATTTT,CASSLPKEALGNQPQHF
TRBV7-6,NA,TRBD2,TRBJ2-3,TGTGCCAGCAGCTTAGGGGCTAGCGGACCCACAGATACGCAGTATTTT,CASSLGASGPTDTQYF
TRBV5-5,few,TRBD1,TRBJ1-1,TGTGCCAGCAGCGTCGACAGGGGATCTGAAGCTTTCTTT,CASSVDRGSEAFF
TRBV5-6,NA,NA,TRBJ2-3,TGTGCCAGCAGCTTGGTCCCCACAGATACGCAGTATTTT,CASSLVPTDTQYF
TRBV25-1,NA,TRBD2,TRBJ2-5,TGTGCCACGTCCCAGGGCGGGGGGCTTTACTTC,CATSQGGGLYF
TRBV9,NA,TRBD1,TRBJ1-1,TGTGCCAGCAGCGGGCAGGGGGGGAACACTGAAGCTTTCTTT,CASSGQGGNTEAFF
TRBV9,NA,NA,TRBJ2-1,TGTGCCAGCAGCGAAGGAGTATCTTTAGGCTACAATGAGCAGTTCTTC,CASSEGVSLGYNEQFF
TRBV9,NA,TRBD1,TRBJ1-1,TGTGCCAGCAGCTCAGGGGAGGGGGCCACTGAAGCTTTCTTT,CASSSGEGATEAFF
TRBV4-3,NA,NA,TRBJ2-2,TGCGCCAGCAGCCCCCGACAGGGAGGGTCCGGGGAGCTGTTTTTT,CASSPRQGGSGELFF
TRBV9,few,NA,TRBJ1-3,TGTGCCAGCACCCCAGAGGGGGTGTCCGGAAACACCATATATTTT,CASTPEGVSGNTIYF
TRBV11-2,NA,TRBD2,TRBJ2-7,TGTGCCAGCAGCAAAATTACTAGCGGATATTACGAGCAGTACTTC,CASSKITSGYYEQYF
TRBV25-1,once,TRBD2,TRBJ2-1,TGTGCCAGCAGTGATATCAGGACTAGCGGCTACAATGAGCAGTTCTTC,CASSDIRTSGYNEQFF
TRBV2,NA,TRBD2,TRBJ2-7,TGTGCCAGCAGTGGGGAACTAGCGGGAGGGCCGTACGAGCAGTACTTC,CASSGELAGGPYEQYF
TRBV27,NA,NA,TRBJ2-1,TGTGCCAGCAGTTTATCCTGGGCAGGGGCATACAATGAGCAGTTCTTC,CASSLSWAGAYNEQFF
TRBV28,NA,TRBD1,TRBJ2-1,TGTGCCAGCAGTTTACCCCGGGACAGGGCCCTCAATGAGCAGTTCTTC,CASSLPRDRALNEQFF
TRBV6-5,NA,TRBD1,TRBJ2-7,TGTGCCACCATAAGGGACAGGACCTACGAGCAGTACTTC,CATIRDRTYEQYF